The clone carrying this T cell receptor beta chain was seen only a few times. Its antigen is undetermined. Germline V lookup: CDR1 SEHNR, CDR2 FQNEAQ (reference sequence). The V segment lost 6 bases and the J segment 2 bases; nucleotides outside the gene matches: 5. The length of the CDR3 is 15 residues. TCR beta libraries were made by quantitative 5'-RACE with molecular barcodes. TCRdb processed the 5' RACE reads anew with MiXCR; each CDR3 protein has one entry. The sample lists roughly 440,000 distinct CDR3 sequences; 17% were seen once. These data come from a study of CD8 T cells in ankylosing spondylitis. Study-level points and caveats: Ankylosing spondylitis blood seemed to carry a telltale TCR beta motif made of several highly homologous variants. Reportedly, disease-linked clones are significantly enriched in ankylosing spondylitis patients' matched synovial fluid. Disease-linked clones, CD8+, were relatively rare in peripheral blood. A number of the motif variants had already been described in reactive arthritis synovial fluid and blood.

This sequence was found in a male donor with ankylosing spondylitis. The chain recombines TRBV7-9 with TRBJ2-3, with TRBD2 identical over 10 bases. What was sequenced was blood, either unsorted or a sorted T cell fraction (not recorded which). For the CDR3, the DNA is TGTGCCAGCAGGCCAAGCGGGAGGGTCACAGATACGCAGTATTTT. This encodes CASRPSGRVTDTQYF.